This T cell receptor beta chain originates from a study of tumor-infiltrating lymphocytes in oesophageal squamous cell carcinoma. TCRdb reprocessed the PCR reads with MiXCR, giving one entry per CDR3 protein. The data hold 9,500 to 15,000 distinct CDR3 sequences, with about 52% observed a single time. The CDR3 length is 14 residues. Germline V gives CDR1 SGHVS, CDR2 FNYEAQ. V was pared by 2 bases and J by 2 bases, with 9 bases between. The sample comprised esophageal tumor tissue. The J gene is TRBJ2-5, the V gene TRBV7-6; no firm D call. The TCR originated in a female donor with esophageal squamous cell carcinoma. The chain's CDR3 is CASSLSQAQETQYF. In nucleotides, the CDR3 is TGTGCCAGCAGCTTATCCCAGGCTCAAGAGACCCAGTACTTC.